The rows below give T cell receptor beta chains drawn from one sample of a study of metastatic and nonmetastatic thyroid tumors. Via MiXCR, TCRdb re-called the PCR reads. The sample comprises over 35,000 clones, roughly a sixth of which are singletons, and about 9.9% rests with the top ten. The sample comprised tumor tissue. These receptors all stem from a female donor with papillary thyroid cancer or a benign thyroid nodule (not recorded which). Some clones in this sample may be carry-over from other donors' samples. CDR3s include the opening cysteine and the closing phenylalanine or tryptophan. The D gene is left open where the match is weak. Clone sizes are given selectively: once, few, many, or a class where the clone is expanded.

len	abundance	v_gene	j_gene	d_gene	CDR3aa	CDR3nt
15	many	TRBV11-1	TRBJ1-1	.	CASSLATGSSGEAFF	TGTGCCAGCAGCTTAGCGACAGGTTCTTCGGGTGAAGCTTTCTTT
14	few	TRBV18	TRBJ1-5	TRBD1	CASSQAGGGQPQHF	TGTGCCAGCTCACAAGCAGGGGGCGGTCAGCCCCAGCATTTT
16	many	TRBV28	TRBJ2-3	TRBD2	CASRRGLAGGTDTQYF	TGTGCCAGCAGACGGGGACTAGCGGGAGGGACAGATACGCAGTATTTT
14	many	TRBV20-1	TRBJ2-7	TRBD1	CSASSGQGVREQYF	TGCAGTGCTAGTTCGGGACAGGGGGTTCGCGAGCAGTACTTC
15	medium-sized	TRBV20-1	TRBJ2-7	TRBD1	CSASSIGGDPYEQYF	TGCAGTGCTAGTTCGATAGGGGGCGACCCCTACGAGCAGTACTTC
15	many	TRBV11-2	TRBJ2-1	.	CASSLGVGVRNEQFF	TGTGCCAGCAGCTTAGGAGTAGGGGTACGAAATGAGCAGTTCTTC
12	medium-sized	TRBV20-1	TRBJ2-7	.	CSARDVPYEQYF	TGCAGTGCCAGGGACGTTCCCTACGAGCAGTACTTC
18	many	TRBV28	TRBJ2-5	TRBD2	CASSSPIVGSGSQETQYF	TGTGCCAGCAGTTCCCCGATCGTTGGTAGCGGGTCTCAAGAGACCCAGTACTTC
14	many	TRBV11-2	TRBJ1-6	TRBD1	CASRETGSTSPLHF	TGTGCCAGCAGGGAGACAGGGTCCACTTCACCCCTCCACTTT
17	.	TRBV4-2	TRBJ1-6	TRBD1	CASSPRQGSSYNSPLHF	TGTGCCAGCAGTCCGAGACAGGGCAGCTCCTATAATTCACCCCTCCACTTT